The present T cell receptor beta chain was sequenced within a study of T cells in Graves' hyperthyroidism and ophthalmopathy (dated by TCRdb to the late 2010s). Regarding the research as a whole: Peripheral blood samples were taken at the time of initial diagnosis, prior to any treatment. TCR V-J signatures able to tell the groups apart were searched for in a discovery cohort of 100 patients, of whom over 40 had Graves' ophthalmopathy and around 57 had stable Graves' hyperthyroidism. An independent validation cohort of fewer than 20 hyperthyroidism patients and approximately 16 patients who later progressed to ophthalmopathy tested prospective prediction of ophthalmopathy. The 100 or so discovery patients were divided at random into training and test sets in a 7:3 ratio. The study also compared thyroid tissue and blood T-cell repertoires from five or six Graves' hyperthyroidism patients. Following sampling, methimazole starting at 30 mg daily was given to hyperthyroidism patients, and high-dose intravenous methylprednisolone was given to ophthalmopathy patients. According to the paper, TCR Vbeta CDR3 sequencing was carried out on 135 peripheral blood samples, which came from 40 to 45 ophthalmopathy, under 80 hyperthyroidism and approximately 17 progressor patients.

This clonotype has ten or more counts. The antigen it binds to is not known. Per-base qualities were not stored, and no clone one base away is much larger. The cysteine opens and the phenylalanine closes a CDR3 of 14 amino acids. This entry keeps only the CDR3 DNA: 42 bases, framed from base 1. V sheds 0 bases and J sheds 8 bases, leaving 13 bases between their ends. The TCR beta CDR3 regions were amplified from the RNA transcripts. A first-round RT-PCR of the TCR CDR3 used the HTBI primer set with the Qiagen OneStep RT-PCR kit. The libraries were constructed in a second round of multiplex PCR and then size-selected and purified. Libraries were sequenced paired-end with 100 bp reads on an Illumina HiSeq2000. The source study handled its data this way. Raw data were processed with SOAPnuke, discarding reads with adapters, uncalled bases, mean Phred below 15, or no exact constant-primer or identifier match. High-quality paired reads were merged using COPE v1.2.5, and each unique nucleotide sequence was defined as a clonotype. MiTCR v1.1 was used to align clonotypes to the IMGT TRBV, TRBD and TRBJ reference segments. Analysis was restricted to V-J combinations with a frequency above 0.0001, which covered 98% to 99.2% of repertoires. A TCS score was defined as the ratio between F50 (clonal expansion) and ExV (chaos), using BLOSUM62-based TCRdist between CDR3 peptides within each V-J. Welch's t-statistics and random forest reduced fewer than 550 V-J features to 10 to 15, which were used in a naive Bayes classifier (R e1071). TCRdb reran the public reads through fastp at Q25 and MiXCR, keeping productive beta chains. Every CDR3 protein is listed once, alongside the most common genes and DNA of its rows. The V and J calls reflect TCRdb's pipeline rather than the authors' work. The sample contains over 150,000 distinct CDR3 sequences, about a sixth of them found a single time. The top ten clones comprise roughly 50% of the sample.

What the research found in general, with its limitations: During validation, the model predicted progression to ophthalmopathy a median of approximately 6.5 months ahead of onset, with almost 71% sensitivity and roughly 72% specificity. No statistical method was used to set the sample size in advance, and investigators knew the group allocation. In cross-validation, a model built on a 13 V-J signature told ophthalmopathy apart from stable hyperthyroidism with 85% to 90% sensitivity and around 84% specificity, and in testing the same model reached 80%/75%. Blood samples also contained most of the expanded thyroid clonotypes (frequency above 0.001), which suggests that blood repertoires may reflect thyroid immune responses.

Stable Graves' hyperthyroidism was defined as the absence of progression to ophthalmopathy over 18 months of follow-up. Hyperthyroidism patients were newly diagnosed, had a disease duration of under 2 months, and were aged 18 to 65 years. The study excluded patients with uncontrolled infections, other autoimmune diseases, pregnancy or lactation. Clinical symptoms, serum thyroxine and TRAb, thyroid ultrasound, and orbital computed tomography formed the basis for the diagnoses. PBMCs were separated from approximately 10 ml of fresh peripheral blood using Ficoll-Paque density gradient centrifugation. Total RNA was extracted using Trizol reagent, and RNA quality was assessed on an Agilent 2100 Bioanalyzer.

Recombination joined TRBV12-3 or TRBV12-4 with TRBJ1-2, with the D gene not confidently named. This TCR came from a woman aged 45-65 years with Graves' hyperthyroidism. Sample: blood. CDR3 region: CASSLAHWEWGYTF. In nucleotide form, the sequence is TGTGCCAGCAGTTTAGCCCATTGGGAGTGGGGCTACACCTTC.